These 14 T cell receptor beta chains share one sample of origin, sequenced in a study of T cell responses to AZD1222 COVID-19 vaccine. TCRdb keeps only in-frame clones here, not all; method: immunoSEQ multiplex PCR. The table has about 77,000 clones, about 92% seen once. This material consisted of peripheral blood, taken 28 days after the second AZD1222 dose. Source of these receptors: an adult who received the AZD1222 COVID-19 vaccine.

The rearrangement joins TRBV3-1 (or the pseudogene TRBV3-2) to TRBJ1-2; D unresolved. Germline V gene sequence: CDR1 LGHDT, CDR2 YNNKEL (reference sequence). Trimming left V 0 bases short and J 4 bases short, with 12 bases between. This CDR3 has 15 residues. In DNA, the CDR3 is TGTGCCAGCAGCCAAGATCGGCAGGTGGCCTATGGCTACACCTTC. Translating it yields CASSQDRQVAYGYTF.

The chain links TRBV28 to TRBJ1-2, with 10 bases lining up with TRBD1. Trimming cost V 0 bases and J 5 bases; bases outside gene matches: 6. The CDR3 runs 16 residues. Germline CDR1 and CDR2: MDHEN and SYDVKM. CDR3 nucleotides: TGTGCCAGCAGTTTATGGGGGACAGGGGATAGGTATGGCTACACCTTC. It translates to CASSLWGTGDRYGYTF.

This clone was observed a single time. The chain links TRBV30 to TRBJ2-7; 10 bases map to TRBD1. The CDR3 sequence is 14 residues long. Trimming removed 0 bases from V and 3 bases from J; junction bases left unmatched: 2. CDR1 and CDR2 (germline): GTSNPN, SVGIG (reference sequence). CDR3 bases: TGTGCCTGGAGTGTCAGGGACAGGGGCTACGAGCAGTACTTC. It translates to CAWSVRDRGYEQYF.

The rearrangement joins TRBV3-1 (or the pseudogene TRBV3-2) to TRBJ1-5; D is undetermined. This CDR3 has 14 residues. Trimming removed 0 bases at V and 4 bases at J, with 7 bases between. Germline V gene data show CDR1 as LGHDT and CDR2 as YNNKEL (reference sequence). The CDR3 loop reads CASSQDLRNQPQHF. CDR3 nucleotide sequence: TGTGCCAGCAGCCAAGATCTCCGTAATCAGCCCCAGCATTTT.

This clone was detected once. The rearrangement uses TRBV18 and TRBJ2-3; D ambiguous. The CDR3 is 13 residues long. V lost 3 bases to trimming and J lost 4 bases, with 8 bases between them. Germline V CDR1 and CDR2: KGHSH, LQKENI. Here the CDR3 reads CASSPASPDTQYF. In nucleotides, the CDR3 is TGTGCCAGCTCACCCGCCAGCCCAGATACGCAGTATTTT.

The chain employs TRBV18 and TRBJ1-4, with D unresolved. CDR1 KGHSH and CDR2 LQKENI come from the germline V gene. CDR3 length equals 14 residues. Trimming left V 2 bases short and J 6 bases short, with 10 bases between. The CDR3 DNA reads TGTGCCAGCTCACCAGGGTACGTTGATGAAAAACTGTTTTTT. This translates into CASSPGYVDEKLFF.

The chain is built from TRBV4-3 and TRBJ1-2, with a tentative D call TRBD1 (5 bases). V gave up 0 bases and J gave up 2 bases, with 16 bases separating them. The CDR3 has 17 residues. The V gene's germline CDR1 is LGHNA and CDR2 YSLEER. This chain's CDR3 is CASSQDLEAGLNYGYTF. DNA for the CDR3: TGCGCCAGCAGCCAAGATCTCGAGGCAGGGTTAAACTATGGCTACACCTTC.

The chain uses TRBV29-1 and TRBJ2-1, with 10 bases matching TRBD2. CDR1 and CDR2 (germline): SQVTM, ANQGSEA. The CDR3 loop spans 13 amino acids. V lost 3 bases to trimming and J lost 8 bases; unmatched junction nucleotides: 4. The DNA of the CDR3 is TGCAGCGTTGATAGGACTAGCGGCCATGAGCAGTTCTTC. It codes for CSVDRTSGHEQFF.

V gene TRBV7-9 combines with J gene TRBJ1-1; unclear D gene. V was clipped by 9 bases and J by 1 base, with 15 bases between them. Per germline, CDR1 SEHNR and CDR2 FQNEAQ (reference sequence). The CDR3 has 14 amino acids. CDR3 bases: TGTGCCAGTCGTTCCGGGCCCCAGAACACTGAAGCTTTCTTT. This gives the protein CASRSGPQNTEAFF.

The gene calls are TRBV12-5 and TRBJ1-2, with TRBD1 matching 7 bases. Germline assignment: CDR1 LGHNT and CDR2 FRNRAP. The trim removed 4 bases at V and 1 base at J, leaving 3 bases unmatched. The CDR3 length is 14 residues. The CDR3 coding sequence is TGTGCTAGTGGTTACAACAGGGGTAACTATGGCTACACCTTC. Amino acid sequence: CASGYNRGNYGYTF.

V gene TRBV5-4 combines with J gene TRBJ2-1; TRBD2 is a possible D gene (5 bases). The CDR3 spans 14 residues. CDR1 and CDR2 (germline): SGHNT, YYREEE (reference sequence). The V end lost 4 bases, the J end lost 4 bases, and 12 bases lay between the germline ends. The CDR3 DNA follows: TGTGCCAGCAGCCTGACTACGACGTACAATGAGCAGTTCTTC. It yields the protein CASSLTTTYNEQFF.

The chain uses TRBV16 and TRBJ2-2; D may be TRBD1 or TRBD2 (6 bases each). Trimming cost V 4 bases and J 3 bases, with 15 bases left between them. Germline V lookup: CDR1 KGHSY, CDR2 FQNENV. This CDR3 is 16 amino acids long. This CDR3 is CASSRIQRGDTGELFF. The CDR3 coding sequence is TGTGCCAGCAGCCGTATTCAGAGGGGGGACACCGGGGAGCTGTTTTTT.

V is TRBV10-1 and J is TRBJ2-1, with D possibly TRBD2 on 5 matching bases. The CDR3 has 15 amino acids. The V gene's germline CDR1 is WNHNN and CDR2 SYGVQD (reference sequence). Trimming left V 2 bases short and J 7 bases short, with 15 bases between. The DNA of the CDR3 is TGCGCCAGCAGTGAGGGTCAGGCGGGTCTAAATGAGCAGTTCTTC. It yields the protein CASSEGQAGLNEQFF.

CDR3 protein: CASSAGQARSRNEQFF. CDR3 bases: TGTGCCAGCAGCGCCGGACAGGCCCGGAGTCGGAATGAGCAGTTCTTC. This rearrangement joins TRBV9 to TRBJ2-1, with 7 positions matching TRBD1. The CDR3 runs to 16 residues. V dropped 3 bases and J dropped 7; count of bases not matched to a gene: 13. Germline V gene lookup returns CDR1 SGDLS and CDR2 YYNGEE.